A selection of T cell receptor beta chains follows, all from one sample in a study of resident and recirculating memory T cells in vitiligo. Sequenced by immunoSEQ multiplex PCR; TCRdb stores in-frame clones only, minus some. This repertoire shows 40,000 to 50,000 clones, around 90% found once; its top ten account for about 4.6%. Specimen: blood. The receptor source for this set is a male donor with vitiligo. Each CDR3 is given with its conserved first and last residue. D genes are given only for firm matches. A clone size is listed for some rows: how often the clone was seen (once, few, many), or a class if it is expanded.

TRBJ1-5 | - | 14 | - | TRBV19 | CASRGGLGNQPQHF | TGTGCCAGTAGAGGGGGTCTCGGAAATCAGCCCCAGCATTTT
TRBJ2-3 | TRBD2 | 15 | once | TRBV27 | CASSGGGSGENTQYF | TGTGCCAGCAGTGGGGGGGGTAGCGGGGAGAATACGCAGTATTTT
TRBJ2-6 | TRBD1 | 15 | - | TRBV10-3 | CAIAGQGSGANVLTF | TGTGCCATCGCGGGACAGGGCTCTGGGGCCAACGTCCTGACTTTC
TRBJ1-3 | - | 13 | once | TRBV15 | CATSRDTGNTIYF | TGTGCCACCAGCAGAGATACAGGAAACACCATATATTTT
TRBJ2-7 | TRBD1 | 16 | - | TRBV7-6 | CASSHHGQGASYEQYF | TGTGCCAGCAGTCACCATGGACAGGGGGCTTCCTACGAGCAGTACTTC
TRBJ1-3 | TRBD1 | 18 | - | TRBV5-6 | CASSLINRDRGSGNTIYF | TGTGCCAGCAGCTTGATAAACCGGGACAGGGGTTCTGGAAACACCATATATTTT
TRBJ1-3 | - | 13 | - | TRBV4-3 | CASSHHSGNTIYF | TGCGCCAGCAGCCACCACTCTGGAAACACCATATATTTT
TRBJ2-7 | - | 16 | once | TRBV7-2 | CASSPQAPYFSYEQYF | TGTGCCAGCAGCCCTCAGGCACCGTATTTTTCCTACGAGCAGTACTTC
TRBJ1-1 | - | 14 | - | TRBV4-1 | CASSQVGENTEAFF | TGCGCCAGCAGCCAGGTAGGGGAGAACACTGAAGCTTTCTTT
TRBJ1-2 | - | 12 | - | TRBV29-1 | CSVWGGEGGYTF | TGCAGCGTTTGGGGCGGGGAAGGTGGCTACACCTTC
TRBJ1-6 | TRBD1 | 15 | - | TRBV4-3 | CASSQGQGADSPLHF | TGCGCCAGCAGCCAGGGACAGGGGGCAGATTCACCCCTCCACTTT
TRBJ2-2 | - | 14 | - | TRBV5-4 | CASSLEPNTGELFF | TGTGCCAGCAGCTTGGAGCCGAACACCGGGGAGCTGTTTTTT
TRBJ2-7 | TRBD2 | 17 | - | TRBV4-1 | CASSQVLSGGLDYEQYF | TGCGCCAGCAGCCAAGTTTTGTCGGGGGGGCTGGACTACGAGCAGTACTTC
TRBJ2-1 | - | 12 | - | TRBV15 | CATSRDGAVEFF | TGTGCCACCAGCAGAGATGGGGCGGTGGAGTTCTTC
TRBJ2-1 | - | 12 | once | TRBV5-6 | CASSLTDNEQFF | TGTGCCAGCAGCTTGACTGACAATGAGCAGTTCTTC
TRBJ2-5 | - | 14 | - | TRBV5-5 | CASSSGSSQETQYF | TGTGCCAGCAGCTCTGGTTCCAGCCAAGAGACCCAGTACTTC
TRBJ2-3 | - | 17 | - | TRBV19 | CASSMGMGDTGVDTQYF | TGTGCCAGTAGTATGGGGATGGGGGACACCGGAGTAGATACGCAGTATTTT
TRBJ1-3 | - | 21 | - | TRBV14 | CASSQDVFPSLTHRDRDTIYF | TGTGCCAGCAGCCAAGACGTGTTCCCCTCCCTCACCCACAGGGACCGGGACACCATATATTTT
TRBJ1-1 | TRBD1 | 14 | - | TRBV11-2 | CASSLRGGGTEAFF | TGTGCCAGCAGCTTACGAGGGGGCGGGACTGAAGCTTTCTTT
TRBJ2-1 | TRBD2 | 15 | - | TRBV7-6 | CASTPWLAGGHEQFF | TGTGCCAGCACCCCGTGGCTAGCGGGGGGGCATGAGCAGTTCTTC
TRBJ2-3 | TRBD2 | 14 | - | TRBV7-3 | CASSLAGGGDTQYF | TGTGCCAGCAGCTTAGCTGGGGGGGGAGATACGCAGTATTTT
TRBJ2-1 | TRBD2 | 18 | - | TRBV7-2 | CASSLWSGGTSSYNEQFF | TGTGCCAGCAGCTTATGGAGCGGGGGGACGAGCTCCTACAATGAGCAGTTCTTC
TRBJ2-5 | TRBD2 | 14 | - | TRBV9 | CASSAGRLAGTQYF | TGTGCCAGCAGCGCGGGGCGACTAGCGGGGACCCAGTACTTC
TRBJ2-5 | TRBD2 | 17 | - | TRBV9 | CASSRSGGTTGPETQYF | TGTGCCAGCAGCCGGAGCGGGGGCACGACCGGGCCAGAGACCCAGTACTTC
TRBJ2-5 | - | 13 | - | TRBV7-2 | CASSSRRGETQYF | TGTGCCAGCAGCTCGCGCAGGGGCGAGACCCAGTACTTC
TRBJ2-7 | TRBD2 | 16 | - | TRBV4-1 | CASSLLGTSATYEQYF | TGCGCCAGCAGCCTACTAGGGACTAGCGCTACCTACGAGCAGTACTTC
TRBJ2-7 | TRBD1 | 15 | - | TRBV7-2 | CASSLGGQGSYEQYF | TGTGCCAGCAGCTTAGGGGGACAGGGTTCCTACGAGCAGTACTTC
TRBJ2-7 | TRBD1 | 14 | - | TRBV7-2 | CASSSPGQLYEQYF | TGTGCCAGCAGCTCGCCGGGACAGCTATACGAGCAGTACTTC
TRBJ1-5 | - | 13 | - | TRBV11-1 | CASSAGPNQPQHF | TGTGCCAGCAGCGCGGGCCCCAATCAGCCCCAGCATTTT
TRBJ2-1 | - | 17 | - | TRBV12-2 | CASREAKGRSSYNEQFF | TGTGCAAGTCGGGAGGCAAAGGGAAGGAGCTCCTACAATGAGCAGTTCTTC
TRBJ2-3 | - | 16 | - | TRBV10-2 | CASSDHLGGARDTQYF | TGCGCCAGCAGCGACCATTTAGGGGGGGCCAGGGATACGCAGTATTTT
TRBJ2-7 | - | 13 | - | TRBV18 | CASSGTSSYEQYF | TGTGCCAGCTCGGGGACATCCTCCTACGAGCAGTACTTC
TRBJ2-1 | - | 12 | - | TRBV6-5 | CASSSRYGEQFF | TGTGCCAGCAGTTCCCGGTACGGTGAGCAGTTCTTC
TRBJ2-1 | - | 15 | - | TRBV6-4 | CASRPDAGMGNEQFF | TGTGCCAGCAGACCCGACGCGGGTATGGGGAATGAGCAGTTCTTC
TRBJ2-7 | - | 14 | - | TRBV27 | CASSFGGLIGEQYF | TGTGCCAGCAGTTTCGGAGGACTCATTGGGGAGCAGTACTTC
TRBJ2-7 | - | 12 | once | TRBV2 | CASKRNFYEQYF | TGTGCCAGCAAAAGAAACTTCTACGAGCAGTACTTC
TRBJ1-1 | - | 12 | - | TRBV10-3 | CAQSRTGTEAFF | TGTGCCCAAAGCCGGACGGGGACTGAAGCTTTCTTT
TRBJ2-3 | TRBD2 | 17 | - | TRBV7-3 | CASSPTQLAGVSDTQYF | TGTGCCAGCAGCCCAACCCAGCTAGCGGGGGTATCGGATACGCAGTATTTT
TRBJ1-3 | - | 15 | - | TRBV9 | CASSAVHTSTDTIYF | TGTGCCAGCAGCGCCGTACATACCTCGACTGACACCATATATTTT
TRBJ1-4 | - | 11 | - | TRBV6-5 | CASRRGEKLFF | TGTGCCAGCAGGCGGGGGGAAAAACTGTTTTTT
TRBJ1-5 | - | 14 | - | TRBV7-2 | CASSLDAGNQPQHF | TGTGCCAGCAGCTTAGATGCGGGGAATCAGCCCCAGCATTTT
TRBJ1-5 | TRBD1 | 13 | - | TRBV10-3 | CAISPGGNQPQHF | TGTGCCATCAGTCCAGGGGGAAATCAGCCCCAGCATTTT
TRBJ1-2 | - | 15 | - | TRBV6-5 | CASSAGGDSPYGYTF | TGTGCCAGCAGCGCCGGAGGGGACTCCCCCTATGGCTACACCTTC
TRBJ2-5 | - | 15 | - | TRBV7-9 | CASSYGTSGGETQYF | TGTGCCAGCAGCTATGGGACTTCAGGTGGGGAGACCCAGTACTTC
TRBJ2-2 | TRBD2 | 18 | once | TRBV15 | CATSPDGLAGLNTGELFF | TGTGCCACCAGCCCCGACGGTTTAGCGGGTCTTAACACCGGGGAGCTGTTTTTT
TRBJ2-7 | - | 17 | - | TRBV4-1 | CASSQDISEGRSYEQYF | TGCGCCAGCAGCCAAGATATCTCAGAGGGGAGGTCCTACGAGCAGTACTTC
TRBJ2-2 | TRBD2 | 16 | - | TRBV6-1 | CASSEPQAGGPRELFF | TGTGCCAGCAGTGAACCTCAAGCGGGGGGCCCGAGGGAGCTGTTTTTT
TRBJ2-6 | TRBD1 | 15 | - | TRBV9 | CASSEQGLRANVLTF | TGTGCCAGCAGCGAACAGGGGCTTAGGGCCAACGTCCTGACTTTC
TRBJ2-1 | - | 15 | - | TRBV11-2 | CASSLDRTAYNEQFF | TGTGCCAGCAGCTTAGATCGGACAGCCTACAATGAGCAGTTCTTC
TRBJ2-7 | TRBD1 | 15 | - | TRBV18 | CASSPRTGEGNEQYF | TGTGCCAGCTCACCACGCACAGGGGAAGGGAACGAGCAGTACTTC
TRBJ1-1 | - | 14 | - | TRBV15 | CATSREQAYTEAFF | TGTGCCACCAGCAGGGAACAGGCGTACACTGAAGCTTTCTTT